This section outlines one T cell receptor (beta chain) sequence together with its context. This sample is drawn from a study of blood T cell repertoires in COVID-19. V was cut by 1 base and J by 0 bases, with 12 bases left in between. The CDR3 runs to 16 residues. Germline V gene lookup returns CDR1 MNHNS and CDR2 SASEGT. Repertoires were generated with immunoSEQ multiplex PCR, while TCRdb's copy carries only in-frame clones and drops some. The table shows about 330,000 clones, with about 85% occurring only once. Those who participated ranged in age from roughly 18 to 90 years and resided in about two dozen US areas.

The origin of this receptor is a woman aged 30 to 39 who had recovered from COVID-19. The sample taken for sequencing was PBMCs or T cells enriched from blood (not recorded which). The chain joins TRBV6-1 to TRBJ1-2; the D gene is possibly TRBD1 (5 bases). This CDR3 is CASSEGHGTSNYGYTF. Here the CDR3 DNA reads TGTGCCAGCAGTGAAGGGCACGGGACTTCTAACTATGGCTACACCTTC.